This entry concerns a single T cell receptor (beta chain). Its antigen is as yet unknown. These data originate in a study of CD8 T cells in ankylosing spondylitis. Quantitative barcoded 5'-RACE was used to prepare TCR beta libraries. TCRdb analysed the 5' RACE reads with MiXCR anew, one entry per CDR3 protein. In the table there are around 770,000 distinct CDR3 sequences, approximately 12% of which are singletons. Trimming cost V 6 bases and J 5 bases, with 7 bases left between them. The CDR3 sequence is 11 residues long. In germline, CDR1 is DFQATT, CDR2 SNEGSKA (reference sequence). Notes on the study in general: Several of the motif variants were reported before in synovial fluid and blood from reactive arthritis. According to the report, clones linked to the disease were significantly enriched in matched synovial fluid samples taken from ankylosing spondylitis patients. What seemed typical of ankylosing spondylitis blood was a TCR beta motif built from roughly eight highly homologous variants.

This clonotype was sampled from a male donor with ankylosing spondylitis. The genes are TRBV20-1 and TRBJ2-2; D unclear. Sequencing was performed on blood, either unsorted or a sorted T cell fraction (not recorded which). CDR3 region: CSAVNTGELFF. The CDR3 DNA reads TGCAGTGCGGTCAATACCGGGGAGCTGTTTTTT.